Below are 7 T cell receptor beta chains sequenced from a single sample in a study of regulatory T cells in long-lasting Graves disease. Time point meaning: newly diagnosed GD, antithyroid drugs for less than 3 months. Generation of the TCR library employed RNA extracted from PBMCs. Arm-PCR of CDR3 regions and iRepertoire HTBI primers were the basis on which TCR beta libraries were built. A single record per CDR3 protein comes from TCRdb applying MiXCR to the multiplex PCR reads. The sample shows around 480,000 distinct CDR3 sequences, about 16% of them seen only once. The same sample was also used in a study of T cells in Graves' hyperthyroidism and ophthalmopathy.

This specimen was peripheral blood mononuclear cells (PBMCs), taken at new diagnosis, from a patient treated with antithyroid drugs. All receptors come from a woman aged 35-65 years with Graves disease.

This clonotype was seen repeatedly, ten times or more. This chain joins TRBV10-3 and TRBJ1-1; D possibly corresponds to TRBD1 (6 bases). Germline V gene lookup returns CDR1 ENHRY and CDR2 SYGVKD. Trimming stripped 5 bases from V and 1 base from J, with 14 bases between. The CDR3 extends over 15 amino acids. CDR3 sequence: CAISLTGGTNTEAFF. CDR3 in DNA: TGTGCCATCAGTTTGACAGGAGGAACGAACACTGAAGCTTTCTTT.

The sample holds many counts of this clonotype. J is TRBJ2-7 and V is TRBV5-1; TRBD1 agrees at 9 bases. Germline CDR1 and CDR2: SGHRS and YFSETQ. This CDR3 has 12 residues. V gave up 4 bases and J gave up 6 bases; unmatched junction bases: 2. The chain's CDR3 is CASSQDRGEQYF. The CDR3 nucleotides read TGCGCCAGCAGCCAGGACAGGGGCGAGCAGTACTTC.

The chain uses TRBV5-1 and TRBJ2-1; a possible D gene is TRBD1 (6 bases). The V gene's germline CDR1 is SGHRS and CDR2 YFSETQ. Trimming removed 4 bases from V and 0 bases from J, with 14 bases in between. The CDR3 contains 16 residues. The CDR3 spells CASSHSQGFSYNEQFF. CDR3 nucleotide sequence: TGCGCCAGCAGCCATTCACAGGGCTTCTCCTACAATGAGCAGTTCTTC.

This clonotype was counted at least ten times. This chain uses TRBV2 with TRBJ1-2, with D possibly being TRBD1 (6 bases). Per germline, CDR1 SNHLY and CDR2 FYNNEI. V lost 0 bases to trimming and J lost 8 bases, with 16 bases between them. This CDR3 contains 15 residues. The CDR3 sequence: CASSEAGGGQGGYTF. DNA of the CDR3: TGTGCCAGCAGTGAAGCGGGCGGGGGGCAGGGAGGCTACACCTTC.

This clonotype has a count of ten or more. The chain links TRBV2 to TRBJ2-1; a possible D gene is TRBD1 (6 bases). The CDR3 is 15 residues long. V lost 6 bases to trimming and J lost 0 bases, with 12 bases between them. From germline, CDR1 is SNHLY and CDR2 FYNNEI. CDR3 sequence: CASSQGSRSYNEQFF. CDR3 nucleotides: TGTGCCAGCAGCCAGGGGAGCCGCTCCTACAATGAGCAGTTCTTC.

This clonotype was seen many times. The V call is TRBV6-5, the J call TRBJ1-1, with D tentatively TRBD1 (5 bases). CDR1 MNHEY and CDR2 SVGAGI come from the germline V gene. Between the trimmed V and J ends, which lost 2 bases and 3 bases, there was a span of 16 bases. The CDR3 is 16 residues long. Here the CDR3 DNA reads TGTGCCAGCAGTTACCTGGGGGTCACACGGGACACTGAAGCTTTCTTT. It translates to CASSYLGVTRDTEAFF.

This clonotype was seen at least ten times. The CDR3 bases are TGTGCCAGCAGTAGGGACGGTAATAATGAAAAACTGTTTTTT. It encodes CASSRDGNNEKLFF. The rearrangement links TRBV2 to TRBJ1-4; D perhaps matches TRBD1 (5 bases). Looked up from germline, CDR1 is SNHLY and CDR2 is FYNNEI. With 5 bases removed from V and 4 bases from J, the gap between germline ends came to 11 bases. The CDR3 totals 14 residues. Together with reference TRBV2 and TRBJ1-4, the CDR3 gives the full variable domain: EPEVTQTPSHQVTQMGQEVILRCVPISNHLYFYWYRQILGQKVEFLVSFYNNEISEKSEIFDDQFSVERPDGSNFTLKIRSTKLEDSAMYFCASSRDGNNEKLFFGSGTQLSVL.